A selection of T cell receptor beta chains follows, all from one sample in a study of control samples from healthy donors and cancer patients. Sequencing used immunoSEQ multiplex PCR; TCRdb keeps in-frame clones, though not all of them. The repertoire holds 400,000 to 500,000 clones, 90% seen once, with about 6.3% in the top ten. The sample was PBMCs. The receptors shown here come from a man aged 35 to 55 with head and neck cancer. CDR3s include the opening cysteine and the closing phenylalanine or tryptophan.

cdr3_length v_call cdr3_aa
16 TRBV27 CASSFFTSSGANVLTF
13 TRBV20-1 CSASYPDKETQYF
13 TRBV10-1 CASSIADSYEQYF
15 TRBV28 CASSEGGSLQETQYF
15 TRBV7-6 CASSSDGGASSEQFF
14 TRBV9 CASSPQSSGNTIYF
14 TRBV10-2 CASSESHSNYGYTF
15 TRBV11-2 CASRPGTGGEREAFF
13 TRBV5-4 CASSRTTGEKLFF
13 TRBV5-1 CASSPPGRETQYF
17 TRBV5-1 CASSLGRGGIRVETQYF
19 TRBV4-2 CASSQDLGTGTISTDTQYF
15 TRBV27 CASSGGTSGKETQYF
14 TRBV27 CASSLRLASRTQYF
15 TRBV5-4 CASSPSLSIYNEQFF
14 TRBV5-6 CASSIGTSADTQYF
10 TRBV29-1 CSVEATRQYF
15 TRBV14 CASSNSGGSNTEAFF
13 TRBV29-1 CSVEVNLDTEAFF
20 TRBV7-8 CASSSRRRTEVSGISYEQYF
11 TRBV2 CASSPQETQYF
13 TRBV11-3 CASSLDPGKTQYF
15 TRBV5-1 CASSWSGREIDTQYF
15 TRBV11-2 CASSLSHRENTEAFF
13 TRBV5-1 CASSLQGQETQYF
12 TRBV10-3 CAISSTTYEQYF
13 TRBV6-1 CASSDAQSGGYTF
15 TRBV9 CASSVDGFSYNEQFF
15 TRBV6-5 CASSPRTDFTGELFF
19 TRBV3-1/TRBV3-2 CASSQEGGGPFTGTDTQYF
13 TRBV3-1/TRBV3-2 CASSLTGLETQYF
15 TRBV27 CASSTLAGGGETQYF
16 TRBV24-1 CATSKGGQGPTGELFF
15 TRBV4-2 CASSPRQGLGNTIYF
16 TRBV6-6 CASSGGRSGSYNEQFF
13 TRBV30 CAQGRQGNSPLHF
16 TRBV7-2 CASSLMASPSTDTQYF
15 TRBV15 CATSRPGQGRNEQFF
15 TRBV3-1/TRBV3-2 CASSSYTREDTEAFF
15 TRBV3-1/TRBV3-2 CASSQGGRPNTEAFF
14 TRBV9 CASSVAVGTDTQYF
16 TRBV2 CASSEALPGISYGYTF
13 TRBV19 CASSIIWLDGYTF
14 TRBV30 CAWSVPGIRAEAFF
12 TRBV2 CASSAGAYGYTF
14 TRBV2 CASSERQGSQPQHF